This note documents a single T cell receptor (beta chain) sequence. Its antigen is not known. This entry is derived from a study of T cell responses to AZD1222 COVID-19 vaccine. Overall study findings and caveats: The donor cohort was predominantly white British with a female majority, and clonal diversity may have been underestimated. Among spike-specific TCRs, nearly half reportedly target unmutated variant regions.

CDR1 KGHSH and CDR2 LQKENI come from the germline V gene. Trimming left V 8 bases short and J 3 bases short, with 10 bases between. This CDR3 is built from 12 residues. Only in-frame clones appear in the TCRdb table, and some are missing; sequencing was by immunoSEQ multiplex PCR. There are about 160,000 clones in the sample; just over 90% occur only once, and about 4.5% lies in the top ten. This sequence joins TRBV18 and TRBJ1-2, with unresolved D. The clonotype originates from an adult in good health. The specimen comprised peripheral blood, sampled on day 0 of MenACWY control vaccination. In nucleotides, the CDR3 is TGTGCCAGCGCCAGCGGGGACTATGGCTACACCTTC. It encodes CASASGDYGYTF.